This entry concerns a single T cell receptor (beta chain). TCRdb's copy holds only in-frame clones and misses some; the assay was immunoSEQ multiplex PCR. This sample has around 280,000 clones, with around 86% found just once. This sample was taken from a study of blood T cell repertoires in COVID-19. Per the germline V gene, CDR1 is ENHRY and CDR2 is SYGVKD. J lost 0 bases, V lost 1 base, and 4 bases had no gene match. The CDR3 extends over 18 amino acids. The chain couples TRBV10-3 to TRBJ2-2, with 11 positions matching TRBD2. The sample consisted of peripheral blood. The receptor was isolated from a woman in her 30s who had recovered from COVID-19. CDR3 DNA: TGTGCCATCAGTGAGTTGGGACTAGCGGATTCGAACACCGGGGAGCTGTTTTTT. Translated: CAISELGLADSNTGELFF.